The source of this T cell receptor (beta chain) is a study of radiation and T cells in renal cell carcinoma. General observations from the study: Intratumoral heterogeneity was not captured in these approximately 1 g regions. Top 100 clonotypes averaged approximately 50% in irradiated versus about 40% in nephrectomy-only tumors.

As concerns this clone: Its antigen is not known. Other DNA sequences in the same sample also yield this CDR3.

Method: immunoSEQ multiplex PCR; TCRdb's copy keeps in-frame clones and lacks some. In the table there are 5,500 to 6,000 clones, approximately 70% of which are singletons. Documented treatment: treatment-naive control, cytoreductive nephrectomy. Control tumor donors were a handful of females and around 11 males, median age roughly 62 years. Germline V lookup: CDR1 SEHNR, CDR2 FQNEAQ (reference sequence). This CDR3 comprises 13 residues. Trimming took off 4 bases at V and 5 bases at J, with 9 bases between the two ends. The sequence came from a human donor with renal cell carcinoma. This material consisted of tumor tissue, taken from a patient whose treatment was nephrectomy without radiotherapy. The genes are TRBV7-9 and TRBJ1-5, with D maybe TRBD1 (6 bases). The CDR3 is CASSSQGDQPQHF. In DNA, the CDR3 is TGTGCCAGCAGCTCACAGGGAGATCAGCCCCAGCATTTT.